This T cell receptor beta chain is drawn from a study of PD-L1 blockade in urothelial cancer. CDR1 is MNHNY, CDR2 SVGAGI, per germline (reference sequence). Trimming took 7 bases from V and 1 from J; bases not matched to a gene: 9. CDR3 length: 15 residues. Using immunoSEQ multiplex PCR, the repertoire was profiled, and TCRdb retains in-frame clones only, with some absent. The sample has roughly 42,000 clones; about 90% are singletons. Sample time point: peripheral blood 6 weeks after treatment start. The material sequenced was PBMCs, taken around atezolizumab (anti-PD-L1) treatment. The clonotype was recovered from a man aged 65 to 79 with urothelial cancer. The V call is TRBV6-6, the J call TRBJ2-5; 7 bases match TRBD2. DNA of the CDR3: TGTGCCAGCAACCGGCGGGAGATGGGCCAAGAGACCCAGTACTTC. This translates into CASNRREMGQETQYF.